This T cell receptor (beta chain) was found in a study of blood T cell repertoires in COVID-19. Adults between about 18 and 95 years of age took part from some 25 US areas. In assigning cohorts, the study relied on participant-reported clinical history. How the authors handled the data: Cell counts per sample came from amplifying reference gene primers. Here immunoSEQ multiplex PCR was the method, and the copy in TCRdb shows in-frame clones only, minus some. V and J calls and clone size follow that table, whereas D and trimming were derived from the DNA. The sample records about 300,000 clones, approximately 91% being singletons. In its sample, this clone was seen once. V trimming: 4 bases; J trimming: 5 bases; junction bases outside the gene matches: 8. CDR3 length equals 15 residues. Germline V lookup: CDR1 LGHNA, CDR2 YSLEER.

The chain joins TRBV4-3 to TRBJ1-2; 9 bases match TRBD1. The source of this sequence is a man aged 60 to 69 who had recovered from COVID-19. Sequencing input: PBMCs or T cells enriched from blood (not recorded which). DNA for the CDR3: TGCGCCAGCAGCCGACAAGGACAGGGGACATATGGCTACACCTTC. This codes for CASSRQGQGTYGYTF.